The 18 T cell receptor beta chains reported below all come from one sample, sequenced in a study of beta chain features in type 1 diabetes (dated by TCRdb to the late 2010s). Library creation used the immunoSEQ multiplex PCR assay. The entire amount of isolated RNA was reverse transcribed using the High Capacity cDNA Reverse Transcription Kit, so the sequenced TCRB transcripts were expressed ones. The source is immuneACCESS, and TCRdb retained only in-frame sequences with V and J called. Part of the clones is not carried over; for the studies checked, unresolved V genes explain less than half of this, and the remainder is unexplained. The sample table shows 330,000 or so clones, and 15% to 20% are seen once. Clones ranked in the top ten supply about 0.044% of the sample. The sequencing sample was made of naive CD4+ T cells from blood. The sample's cell subset or site label, decoded: true naive CD4+ T cells. These receptors were taken from a woman aged 18-29 years in good health.

This clone was seen more than once but under ten times. The V and J genes are TRBV2 and TRBJ2-7; D unresolved. Germline assignment: CDR1 SNHLY and CDR2 FYNNEI. V dropped 3 bases and J dropped 3 bases, with 6 bases sitting between them. The CDR3 is made up of 12 amino acids. CDR3 DNA: TGTGCCAGCAGTGAGGGCAGCTACGAGCAGTACTTC. Its protein product is CASSEGSYEQYF.

This chain uses TRBV4-1 with TRBJ1-1; no clear D. CDR3 length equals 16 residues. CDR1 and CDR2 (germline): MGHRA, YSYEKL. The ends were cut back, 2 bases at V and 4 bases at J, with 17 bases in the middle. This chain's CDR3 is CASSQPKGPRGTEAFF. The CDR3 bases are TGCGCCAGCAGCCAACCAAAGGGCCCCCGGGGCACTGAAGCTTTCTTT.

In its sample, this clone was seen a few times. CDR3 sequence (DNA): TGTGCCAGCAGTTTGGCCGGGACTAGCGGGGGCGGGAATGAGCAGTTCTTC. It codes for CASSLAGTSGGGNEQFF. The chain links TRBV27 to TRBJ2-1; TRBD2 matches at 14 bases. Germline V CDR1 and CDR2: MNHEY, SMNVEV (reference sequence). The CDR3 runs 17 residues. Germline trimming cut 3 bases from V and 7 bases from J; bases unmatched to any gene: 8.

V and J are TRBV7-9 and TRBJ2-5; D is undetermined. The CDR3 length is 13 residues. The V gene's germline CDR1 is SEHNR and CDR2 FQNEAQ (reference sequence). Trimming left V 2 bases short and J 2 bases short, with 6 bases between. CDR3 loop: CASSLLQQETQYF. In DNA, the CDR3 is TGTGCCAGCAGCTTACTACAGCAAGAGACCCAGTACTTC.

V usage is TRBV18 and J usage is TRBJ2-1; TRBD2 aligns across 9 bases. CDR1 KGHSH and CDR2 LQKENI come from the germline V gene. Trimming cost V 6 bases and J 8 bases; bases outside gene matches: 11. CDR3 length equals 15 residues. The DNA for the CDR3 is TGTGCCAGCTCCCAACTAGCGGGTGGTTTCGATGAGCAGTTCTTC. This translates into CASSQLAGGFDEQFF.

The chain recombines TRBV30 with TRBJ2-7, with a possible D match to TRBD1 (6 bases). The CDR3 has 13 amino acids. Germline V gives CDR1 GTSNPN, CDR2 SVGIG (reference sequence). V lost 4 bases to trimming and J lost 8 bases, with 18 bases between them. The CDR3 sequence is CAWTQGSLRQQYF. The CDR3 DNA is TGTGCCTGGACCCAGGGGAGCCTACGACAGCAGTACTTC.

The table lists this clone with a count of one. The chain joins TRBV20-1 to TRBJ1-2, with D hard to call. V lost 5 bases, J lost 8 bases, and 9 bases lay in between. Germline CDR1 reads DFQATT; CDR2 reads SNEGSKA (reference sequence). The CDR3 covers 10 residues. The CDR3 DNA reads as TGCAGTGCTCTCATGACAGGCTACACCTTC. This gives the protein CSALMTGYTF.

In its sample, this clone was seen a few times. Written as DNA, the CDR3 is TGTGCCAGCAGTTTCCCGCGGCTGCTGACAGATACGCAGTATTTT. Its translation is CASSFPRLLTDTQYF. The chain couples TRBV6-6 to TRBJ2-3; no clear D gene. This CDR3 has 15 amino acids. Germline lookup yields CDR1 MNHNY and CDR2 SVGAGI (reference sequence). The V end was cut by 4 bases, the J end by 3 bases, with 14 bases between.

This clone was seen a handful of times. The chain links TRBV29-1 to TRBJ2-7; no clear D gene. The ends were cut back, 4 bases at V and 0 bases at J, with 22 bases in the middle. CDR1 and CDR2 from the germline V gene are SQVTM and ANQGSEA. The CDR3 runs 17 residues. DNA for the CDR3: TGCAGCGTTGTGGGTGTAGCTTCAGCAACGTCCTCCTACGAGCAGTACTTC. Protein: CSVVGVASATSSYEQYF.

This clone was picked up a small number of times. The chain recombines TRBV5-4 with TRBJ2-6; TRBD1 matches 7 bases. The trim removed 9 bases at V and 4 bases at J, leaving 13 bases unmatched. This CDR3 region has 16 residues. The germline gives CDR1 SGHNT, CDR2 YYREEE (reference sequence). In DNA form, the CDR3 reads TGTGCCATCAATGTCCGGGACAGAGCCGGGGCCAACGTCCTGACTTTC. Translation: CAINVRDRAGANVLTF.

This clone turned up a few times. CDR3 DNA: TGTGCCAGCAGTTTATCATTCCGACAGGGAAACTATGGCTACACCTTC. It specifies CASSLSFRQGNYGYTF. The chain couples TRBV27 to TRBJ1-2, with 7 nucleotides matching TRBD1. This CDR3 region has 16 residues. V trimming: 0 bases; J trimming: 2 bases; junction bases outside the gene matches: 6. The germline gives CDR1 MNHEY, CDR2 SMNVEV (reference sequence).

This clone appeared a few times. This rearrangement joins TRBV7-9 to TRBJ2-7, with TRBD1 identical over 10 bases. Germline assignment: CDR1 SEHNR and CDR2 FQNEAQ (reference sequence). The J segment lost 4 bases and the V segment lost 3 bases, leaving 3 bases of the junction unmatched. This CDR3 has 14 residues. CDR3 sequence (DNA): TGTGCCAGCAGCTTCGGGACAGGGGAGTACGAGCAGTACTTC. It yields the protein CASSFGTGEYEQYF.

V usage is TRBV15 and J usage is TRBJ1-5, with D perhaps matching TRBD1 (6 bases). The CDR3 consists of 15 residues. Trimming left V 0 bases short and J 9 bases short, with 15 bases between. Germline-derived CDR1 and CDR2 are LNHNV and YYDKDF (reference sequence). In DNA, the CDR3 is TGTGCCACCAGCAGAGATAGGACAGACCATTGGCCCCAGCATTTT. Translated: CATSRDRTDHWPQHF.

V and J are TRBV5-1 and TRBJ2-2; maybe TRBD2 (8 bases). Germline CDR1 reads SGHRS; CDR2 reads YFSETQ. The V end lost 4 bases, the J end lost 2 bases, and 15 bases lay between the germline ends. This CDR3 has 16 residues. CDR3 sequence (DNA): TGCGCCAGCAGCGCGACAGGGACTAGAAACACCGGGGAGCTGTTTTTT. It translates to CASSATGTRNTGELFF.

The sample holds a few counts of this clone. V is TRBV4-1 and J is TRBJ2-3; 7 bases align to TRBD1. In germline, CDR1 is MGHRA, CDR2 YSYEKL. CDR3 length equals 16 residues. Trimming took 1 base from V and 2 from J; bases not matched to a gene: 6. CDR3 coding DNA: TGCGCCAGCAGCCAAGGCGCAGGGGGTCTCACAGATACGCAGTATTTT. Its protein is CASSQGAGGLTDTQYF.

The sample holds a few counts of this clone. The chain employs TRBV29-1 and TRBJ2-5; 8 bases fit TRBD2. Germline assignment: CDR1 SQVTM and CDR2 ANQGSEA. The CDR3 is made up of 14 amino acids. With V trimmed by 1 base and J by 4 bases, 5 bases remained unmatched. DNA of the CDR3: TGCAGCGTTGAAGGGTTCAGCGGGGGAGAGACCCAGTACTTC. It is translated as CSVEGFSGGETQYF.

This clone turned up a few times. The chain has TRBV6-4 and TRBJ2-3, with 8 bases matching TRBD1. The CDR3 runs 17 residues. Trimming took 5 bases from V and 3 from J; bases not matched to a gene: 13. Germline V gene lookup returns CDR1 MRHNA and CDR2 SNTAGT. The CDR3 region has the DNA TGTGCCAGCAGTCCGCTGCCCGGACAGGGCGGAACAGATACGCAGTATTTT. It encodes CASSPLPGQGGTDTQYF.

This CDR3 reads CASSQDTRGYDTGELFF. CDR3 nucleotide sequence: TGCGCCAGCAGCCAAGATACGAGGGGGTACGACACCGGGGAGCTGTTTTTT. V gene TRBV4-3 combines with J gene TRBJ2-2; D may be TRBD1 (6 bases). CDR1 LGHNA and CDR2 YSLEER come from the germline V gene. The V gene lost 0 bases and the J gene lost 3 bases, with 14 bases spanning the gap. This CDR3 has 17 amino acids.